One and the same sample provided the 5 T cell receptor beta chains below, sequenced in a study of neurological immune-mediated disorders. Time point given: longitudinal time-point 3. TCRdb re-analysed the 5' RACE reads in MiXCR, keeping a single row per CDR3 protein. The sample yields approximately 47,000 distinct CDR3 sequences, 13% seen once. The source material was PBMCs. These receptors originate from a young man in good health.

This clonotype showed up many times. The chain is built from TRBV2 and TRBJ2-7; D gene uncertain. From germline, CDR1 is SNHLY and CDR2 FYNNEI. The CDR3 has 13 amino acids. The V end lost 7 bases, the J end lost 2 bases, and 12 bases lay between the germline ends. CDR3 coding DNA: TGTGCCAGCAATGATCAAATGGCCTACGAGCAGTACTTC. The encoded protein is CASNDQMAYEQYF.

The chain links TRBV12-3 or TRBV12-4 to TRBJ1-1, with a weak D call TRBD1 (6 bases). CDR3 size: 13 residues. V lost 10 bases and J lost 4, with 16 bases in between. CDR3 amino acids: CATIQGMSTEAFF. For the CDR3, the DNA is TGTGCCACCATACAGGGAATGAGCACTGAAGCTTTCTTT.

This clonotype has ten or more counts. The chain carries TRBV7-3 and TRBJ2-1; TRBD1 might be the D (6 bases). The V gene's germline CDR1 is SGHTA and CDR2 FQGTGA. V was pared by 5 bases and J by 4 bases, with 9 bases between. The CDR3 covers 13 residues. CDR3 sequence (DNA): TGTGCCAGCAGCAAACAGGGTTACAATGAGCAGTTCTTC. This encodes CASSKQGYNEQFF.

The sample holds many counts of this clonotype. V and J are TRBV7-9 and TRBJ2-7, with D perhaps TRBD2 (5 bases). Germline CDR1 and CDR2: SEHNR and FQNEAQ (reference sequence). The length of the CDR3 is 13 residues. Trimming shortened V by 5 bases and J by 3 bases, and 11 bases separated the two germline ends. CDR3 residues: CASSPPSFYEQYF. The CDR3 bases are TGTGCCAGCAGCCCCCCTAGCTTCTACGAGCAGTACTTC.

This sequence joins TRBV28 and TRBJ2-7; D is undetermined. CDR1 and CDR2 (germline): MDHEN, SYDVKM. The germline V and J ends were trimmed by 3 bases and 0 bases, with 9 bases remaining between them. The CDR3 is 14 amino acids. The CDR3 nucleotides are TGTGCCAGCAGTTTCCCCAGTGACTCCTACGAGCAGTACTTC. This codes for CASSFPSDSYEQYF. Combining the CDR3 with reference TRBV28 and TRBJ2-7 gives the whole variable domain DVKVTQSSRYLVKRTGEKVFLECVQDMDHENMFWYRQDPGLGLRLIYFSYDVKMKEKGDIPEGYSVSREKKERFSLILESASTNQTSMYLCASSFPSDSYEQYFGPGTRLTVT.